Presented here are 16 T cell receptor beta chains from one specimen sequenced in a study of blood T cell repertoires in COVID-19. TCRdb's table, derived via immunoSEQ multiplex PCR, lists solely in-frame clones and lacks some. This sample has 100,000 or so clones, with approximately 86% found just once. The source material was peripheral blood. The receptors stem from a man aged 45-65 years with active or convalescent COVID-19.

This chain links TRBV18 with TRBJ1-3; D is uncertain. CDR1 and CDR2 from the germline V gene are KGHSH and LQKENI. This CDR3 is built from 15 residues. V was clipped by 3 bases and J by 1 base, with 10 bases between them. CDR3 in amino acids: CASSPEFASGNTIYF. The DNA of the CDR3 is TGTGCCAGCTCACCCGAGTTCGCTTCTGGAAACACCATATATTTT.

CDR3 sequence: CASTSDRGRGYTF. The DNA of the CDR3 is TGTGCCAGCACCTCGGACAGGGGTAGGGGCTACACCTTC. This chain links TRBV12-3 or TRBV12-4 with TRBJ1-2, with 9 bases that match TRBD1. The CDR3 length is 13 residues. V lost 7 bases to trimming and J lost 8 bases; unmatched junction nucleotides: 8.

V and J are TRBV18 and TRBJ1-5; D gene ambiguous. The CDR3 is 13 residues long. V lost 2 bases to trimming and J lost 5 bases, with 7 bases between them. Germline V gene data show CDR1 as KGHSH and CDR2 as LQKENI. As DNA, the CDR3 is TGTGCCAGCTCACCAGCAGAGGATCAGCCCCAGCATTTT. The encoded protein is CASSPAEDQPQHF.

The V gene is TRBV5-1, the J gene TRBJ1-1, with 8 bases matching TRBD1. The length of the CDR3 is 15 residues. The ends lost 3 bases at V and 6 bases at J; junction bases unmatched: 10. CDR1 is SGHRS and CDR2 is YFSETQ in the germline V gene. The CDR3 nucleotides are TGCGCCAGCAGCTCCGGGACAGGCCCCATCGCTGAAGCTTTCTTT. Its protein is CASSSGTGPIAEAFF.

The genes are TRBV7-9 and TRBJ2-5; 7 bases match TRBD2. Trimming at V came to 4 bases and at J to 2 bases, leaving 1 base not matched to a gene. Germline V lookup: CDR1 SEHNR, CDR2 FQNEAQ (reference sequence). This CDR3 contains 13 residues. The CDR3 is CASSWGGQETQYF. The CDR3 DNA reads as TGTGCCAGCAGCTGGGGGGGGCAAGAGACCCAGTACTTC.

This rearrangement joins TRBV9 to TRBJ2-1, with 11 bases that match TRBD1. Germline assignment: CDR1 SGDLS and CDR2 YYNGEE. This CDR3 comprises 18 residues. V trimming: 3 bases; J trimming: 6 bases; junction bases outside the gene matches: 14. CDR3 protein: CASSAILLPGQGVNEQFF. CDR3 DNA: TGTGCCAGCAGCGCTATACTTCTGCCGGGACAGGGGGTCAATGAGCAGTTCTTC.

The rearrangement links TRBV28 to TRBJ2-4, with 7 bases fitting TRBD1. Unmatched junction bases numbered 2, after V lost 6 bases and J lost 0 bases. The CDR3 runs 14 residues. Germline V CDR1 and CDR2: MDHEN, SYDVKM. CDR3 in amino acids: CASRRQGAKNIQYF. CDR3 coding DNA: TGTGCCAGCAGAAGACAGGGAGCCAAAAACATTCAGTACTTC.

This clone came up once. V is TRBV7-2 and J is TRBJ1-3; D call uncertain. Germline assignment: CDR1 SGHTA and CDR2 FQGNSA. This CDR3 comprises 16 residues. V was shortened by 4 bases and J by 0 bases, with 13 bases between the two germline ends. The CDR3 DNA is TGTGCCAGCAGCTCCACCCAGGCCTCCTCTGGAAACACCATATATTTT. It yields the protein CASSSTQASSGNTIYF.

For this clone: The same CDR3 arises from other DNA sequences in this sample as well. This chain links TRBV12-3 or TRBV12-4 with TRBJ1-2; D unclear. The CDR3 consists of 11 residues. Trimming shortened V by 5 bases and J by 3 bases, and 4 bases separated the two germline ends. The CDR3 DNA reads TGTGCCAGCAGTCTCGACTATGGCTACACCTTC. Translated: CASSLDYGYTF.

This chain uses TRBV29-1 with TRBJ1-1, with 9 bases that match TRBD1. The germline V gene encodes CDR1 SQVTM and CDR2 ANQGSEA. The CDR3 is 15 amino acids. Germline trimming cut 7 bases from V and 5 bases from J; bases unmatched to any gene: 14. For the CDR3, the DNA is TGCAGCGCTGGACAGAGGGGACAGGGATGGACTGAAGCTTTCTTT. It encodes CSAGQRGQGWTEAFF. The full variable domain, with the rest looked up from reference TRBV29-1 and TRBJ1-1, is SAVISQKPSRDICQRGTSLTIQCQVDSQVTMMFWYRQQPGQSLTLIATANQGSEATYESGFVIDKFPISRPNLTFSTLTVSNMSPEDSSIYLCSAGQRGQGWTEAFFGQGTRLTVV.

J is TRBJ1-2 and V is TRBV2; D gene ambiguous. The CDR3 length is 14 residues. Per germline, CDR1 SNHLY and CDR2 FYNNEI. Trimming took off 1 base at V and 2 bases at J, with 8 bases between the two ends. CDR3 loop: CASSEGLANYGYTF. The CDR3 DNA reads TGTGCCAGCAGTGAAGGGCTAGCAAACTATGGCTACACCTTC.

The chain uses TRBV20-1 and TRBJ2-7, with D maybe TRBD1 (5 bases). Per germline, CDR1 DFQATT and CDR2 SNEGSKA (reference sequence). The CDR3 length is 14 residues. The V end was cut by 6 bases, the J end by 3 bases, with 18 bases between. CDR3: CSASTEQGVYEQYF. The CDR3 coding sequence is TGCAGTGCCAGTACGGAGCAGGGTGTCTACGAGCAGTACTTC.

The CDR3 nucleotides are TGTGCCACCAGCAGAGATCGTCAAGCTAGCGACACCGGGGAGCTGTTTTTT. It is translated as CATSRDRQASDTGELFF. V usage is TRBV15 and J usage is TRBJ2-2, with a weak D call TRBD2 (6 bases). The length of the CDR3 is 17 residues. Trimming removed 0 bases from V and 3 bases from J, with 14 bases in between. Germline CDR1 reads LNHNV; CDR2 reads YYDKDF (reference sequence).

This chain connects TRBV7-2 to TRBJ2-7, with TRBD2 matching over 8 bases. Trimming removed 5 bases from V and 3 bases from J; junction bases left unmatched: 9. This CDR3 is 15 amino acids long. Germline V gene lookup returns CDR1 SGHTA and CDR2 FQGNSA. CDR3 nucleotides: TGTGCCAGCAGCCGCCACGGGGGGGGCGACTACGAGCAGTACTTC. It is translated as CASSRHGGGDYEQYF.

The chain joins TRBV6-5 to TRBJ1-2; 9 nucleotides agree with TRBD1. Losses at the gene ends were 8 bases for V and 8 bases for J; bases not matched to a gene: 6. Germline V gives CDR1 MNHEY, CDR2 SVGAGI. There are 12 residues in the CDR3. The CDR3 DNA is TGTGCCAGCCACGACAGGGGGGGAGGCTACACCTTC. It codes for CASHDRGGGYTF.

The V call is TRBV12-3 or TRBV12-4, the J call TRBJ2-3; the D is unclear. The CDR3 has 12 amino acids. V lost 4 bases to trimming and J lost 4 bases, with 6 bases between them. Here the CDR3 reads CASSSSADTQYF. For the CDR3, the DNA is TGTGCCAGCAGTTCTAGTGCAGATACGCAGTATTTT.